A single sample is the source of the 9 T cell receptor beta chains below, sequenced in a study of tissue T cells after allogeneic stem cell transplantation. Data came from immunoSEQ multiplex PCR; TCRdb stores just in-frame clones and leaves some out. The sample has some 7,000 clones, less than 55% seen once. Stated time point: mouse harvest day 7 after allogeneic transplant. Mouse grafts combined 10^7 T-cell-depleted bone marrow cells with 10^6 splenic CD5+ T cells. Sequencing was performed on lymph node tissue. The receptors shown here come from a female BALB/c mouse given C57BL/6 T cells with graft-versus-host disease after an allogeneic hematopoietic cell transplant.

About this clone: Gene names and germline refer to mouse. The CDR3 end lies 1 residue beyond the end of the read and is filled in from the germline J gene. J is TRBJ1-6 and V is TRBV16; D unresolved. Being an ORF, TRBJ1-6 has a function that is uncertain. From germline, CDR1 is SGHSA and CDR2 FRNQAP. Trimming left V 1 base short and J 7 bases short, with 8 bases between. There are 14 residues in the CDR3. The sequenced part of the CDR3 DNA is TGTGCAAGCAGCTTAGTAGGGCAGAATTCGCCCCTCTAC. The encoded protein is CASSLVGQNSPLY. In full, the CDR3 reads CASSLVGQNSPLYF.

This clone ranks as medium-sized. The germline and genes are mouse ones. This CDR3 is CASSRGLYQDTQYF. Incomplete CDR3 DNA: TGTGCCAGCAGCCGGGGACTTTACCAAGACACCCAGTAC. The J gene is TRBJ2-5, the V gene TRBV3; D is perhaps TRBD2 (6 bases). The CDR3 goes on 1 residue after the read ends, and that part is filled in from the germline J gene. Per germline, CDR1 SNHLY and CDR2 FYNGKV (reference sequence). The V and J ends lost 5 bases and 1 base respectively, with 10 bases between them. The CDR3 runs 14 residues.

With regard to this clone: All gene names here are mouse names. The read terminates 1 residue before the CDR3 end, so the remaining end is supplied by the germline J gene. This sequence joins TRBV23 and TRBJ2-4; no DNA check was done on the table's D call, TRBD2. The CDR3 covers 16 residues. Germline CDR1 and CDR2: KGHTA and FQNQQP. The CDR3 spells CSSSQSWGLFQNTLYF. Partial CDR3 DNA: TGCTCCAGCAGTCAATCCTGGGGGCTGTTTCAAAACACCTTGTAC. Full variable domain (missing parts from reference TRBV23 and TRBJ2-4): DAAVTQKPRYLIKMKGQEAEMKCIPEKGHTAVFWYQQKQSKELKFLIYFQNQQPLDQIDMVKERFSAVCPSSSLCSLGIRTCEAEDSALYLCSSSQSWGLFQNTLYFGAGTRLSVL.

This clone was counted only a few times. Gene labels here are mouse ones. The read stops 1 residue short of the end of the CDR3; the missing end is completed from the germline J gene. The chain uses TRBV15 and TRBJ2-7, with D tentatively TRBD2 (5 bases). Per the germline V gene, CDR1 is SGHND and CDR2 is FRSKSL. The CDR3 length is 11 residues. Trimming left V 6 bases short and J 4 bases short, with 7 bases between. CDR3 DNA (partial): TGTGCCAGCAGATTGGGGTATGAACAGTAC. Protein product: CASRLGYEQY. The CDR3 as a whole reads CASRLGYEQYF.

This clone was seen more than once but under ten times. Genes here carry mouse names. The sequence runs out 1 residue before the end of the CDR3; the remainder is reconstructed from the germline J gene. This chain joins TRBV12-1 and TRBJ1-2; D is undetermined. The V end lost 3 bases, the J end lost 0 bases, and 7 bases lay between the germline ends. Germline loops: CDR1 SGHSN, CDR2 HYEKVE. The CDR3 contains 13 residues. This CDR3 reads CASSRHPNSDYTF. Incomplete CDR3 DNA: TGTGCCAGCTCTAGGCACCCAAACTCCGACTACACC. Full variable domain (remainder filled in from reference TRBV12-1 and TRBJ1-2): DSGVVQSPRHIIKEKGGRSVLTCIPISGHSNVVWYQQTLGKELKFLIQHYEKVERDKGFLPSRFSVQQFDDYHSEMNMSALELEDSAMYFCASSRHPNSDYTFGSGTRLLVI.

About this clone: These gene names are mouse names. The observed sequence ends 1 residue before the CDR3 terminus, with the missing tail filled in from the germline J gene. The chain employs TRBV16 and TRBJ2-5; D is possibly TRBD2 (5 bases). Germline V gene data show CDR1 as SGHSA and CDR2 as FRNQAP. This CDR3 comprises 13 residues. V gave up 5 bases and J gave up 3 bases, with 9 bases separating them. Incomplete CDR3 DNA: TGTGCAAGCAGCCCCTGGGAGCAAGACACCCAGTAC. This gives the protein CASSPWEQDTQY. The complete CDR3 reads CASSPWEQDTQYF.

This clone was recorded a few times. The gene names here belong to mouse. The missing CDR3 end, 1 residue past where the read stops, is filled in from the germline J gene. This chain links TRBV12-2 with TRBJ2-5; D gene uncertain. The germline V and J ends were trimmed by 1 base and 0 bases, with 4 bases remaining between them. This CDR3 is 13 amino acids long. Germline CDR1 is SGHLS and CDR2 is HYDKME. This CDR3 reads CASSLGNQDTQYF. CDR3 bases read: TGTGCCAGCTCTCTGGGGAACCAAGACACCCAGTAC.

As to this clone: Gene names denote mouse genes. From the germline J gene comes the end of the CDR3, since the read stops 1 residue before it. The chain uses TRBV17 and TRBJ2-2, with D tentatively TRBD1 or TRBD2 (5 bases each). The CDR3 runs to 14 residues. Looked up from germline, CDR1 is MNHDT and CDR2 is YYDKIL. V dropped 3 bases and J dropped 4 bases, with 9 bases sitting between them. CDR3 loop: CASSSRGGTGQLYF. CDR3 bases read: TGTGCTAGCAGTAGTAGGGGCGGCACCGGGCAGCTCTAC.

In its sample, this clone was seen a few times. Gene names follow the mouse nomenclature. The read comes to an end 1 residue before the CDR3 does, leaving the germline J gene to fill in the end. The chain couples TRBV12-2 to TRBJ2-7; TRBD2 matches 9 bases. In germline, CDR1 is SGHLS, CDR2 HYDKME. The V segment lost 0 bases and the J segment 3 bases; nucleotides outside the gene matches: 2. The CDR3 sequence is 14 residues long. CDR3 bases read: TGTGCCAGCTCTCTCGAGACTGGGGGCTATGAACAGTAC. Its translation is CASSLETGGYEQY. From start to end, the CDR3 is CASSLETGGYEQYF.